The 21 T cell receptor beta chains given below trace back to one sample, sequenced in a study of blood T cell repertoires in COVID-19. Sequencing used immunoSEQ multiplex PCR; TCRdb keeps in-frame clones, though not all of them. The sample records tens of thousands of clones, around 82% being singletons. Material: peripheral blood. Receptors were obtained from a human donor in a cohort sampled during active COVID-19.

The chain recombines TRBV6-6 with TRBJ2-7; maybe TRBD1 (6 bases). The CDR3 has 17 amino acids. Looked up from germline, CDR1 is MNHNY and CDR2 is SVGAGI (reference sequence). With 5 bases removed from V and 0 bases from J, the gap between germline ends came to 20 bases. The CDR3 region is CASSRGTGWVDSYEQYF. In DNA form, the CDR3 reads TGTGCCAGCAGTCGTGGAACAGGGTGGGTGGACTCCTACGAGCAGTACTTC.

The V and J genes are TRBV18 and TRBJ2-3; 9 bases line up with TRBD1. Germline-derived CDR1 and CDR2 are KGHSH and LQKENI. The CDR3 extends over 14 amino acids. V was clipped by 5 bases and J by 2 bases; unmatched bases: 2. Written as DNA, the CDR3 is TGTGCCAGCTCAGGGACAGGGACCACAGATACGCAGTATTTT. Residues: CASSGTGTTDTQYF.

The rearrangement joins TRBV6-2 or TRBV6-3 to TRBJ2-7; D may be TRBD2 (6 bases). The germline gives CDR1 MNHEY, CDR2 SVGEGT. The CDR3 has 14 amino acids. Trimming left V 4 bases short and J 2 bases short, with 12 bases between. The chain's CDR3 is CASSSVGGTYEQYF. The DNA of the CDR3 is TGTGCCAGCAGTTCTGTCGGCGGGACCTACGAGCAGTACTTC.

The chain is built from TRBV4-2 and TRBJ1-6; perhaps TRBD1 as D (6 bases). CDR1 is LGHNA and CDR2 is YNFKEQ in the germline V gene. The CDR3 is 15 residues long. The V gene lost 3 bases and the J gene lost 8 bases, with 14 bases spanning the gap. DNA for the CDR3: TGTGCCAGCAGCCACCCTAACAGGGTCGATTCACCCCTCCACTTT. It is translated as CASSHPNRVDSPLHF.

This chain links TRBV7-2 with TRBJ1-2, with 7 bases lining up with TRBD1. Germline V lookup: CDR1 SGHTA, CDR2 FQGNSA. The CDR3 extends over 12 amino acids. With 6 bases clipped from V and 9 bases from J, the junction kept 7 bases outside the gene matches. CDR3 DNA: TGTGCCAGCAGTCCTGACAGGGAGCGCTACACCTTC. Its protein product is CASSPDRERYTF. Drawing the rest from reference TRBV7-2 and TRBJ1-2, the complete variable domain is GAGVSQSPSNKVTEKGKDVELRCDPISGHTALYWYRQSLGQGLEFLIYFQGNSAPDKSGLPSDRFSAERTGGSVSTLTIQRTQQEDSAVYLCASSPDRERYTFGSGTRLTVV.

This clone has only a few counts. This chain uses TRBV5-1 with TRBJ1-2; no clear D. This CDR3 has 13 amino acids. CDR1 is SGHRS, CDR2 YFSETQ, per germline. The V gene lost 3 bases and the J gene lost 8 bases, with 14 bases spanning the gap. Written as DNA, the CDR3 is TGCGCCAGCAGCTCGTCCACTACGGGGGGCTACACCTTC. This encodes CASSSSTTGGYTF.

The genes are TRBV28 and TRBJ1-2, with 10 bases lining up with TRBD1. The CDR3 extends over 14 amino acids. V lost 7 bases and J lost 4; bases outside the gene matches: 6. Germline V gives CDR1 MDHEN, CDR2 SYDVKM. The CDR3 loop reads CASTLTGGVYGYTF. The CDR3 region has the DNA TGTGCCAGCACCTTGACAGGGGGCGTCTATGGCTACACCTTC.

The sample holds one count of this clone. The chain combines TRBV7-2 with TRBJ2-3; TRBD2 aligns across 7 bases. From germline, CDR1 is SGHTA and CDR2 FQGNSA. This CDR3 is 16 amino acids long. The junction had 10 bases not matched to a gene; V was cut back by 6 bases and J by 1 base. In nucleotides, the CDR3 is TGTGCCAGCAGGGAGACTAGCATGGTCGGCACAGATACGCAGTATTTT. Translated, it gives CASRETSMVGTDTQYF.

This clone appeared a few times. CDR3 residues: CASSPRTGPSYEQYF. CDR3 sequence (DNA): TGTGCCAGCAGCCCGCGGACAGGGCCCTCCTACGAGCAGTACTTC. The rearrangement joins TRBV9 to TRBJ2-7, with TRBD1 identical over 8 bases. The CDR3 covers 15 residues. Trimming cost V 4 bases and J 0 bases; bases outside gene matches: 6. Germline CDR1 reads SGDLS; CDR2 reads YYNGEE.

V usage is TRBV14 and J usage is TRBJ2-1, with 8 bases aligning to TRBD1. The CDR3 loop spans 15 amino acids. Losses at the gene ends were 2 bases for V and 4 bases for J; bases not matched to a gene: 4. The germline V gene encodes CDR1 SGHDN and CDR2 FVKESK. The CDR3 coding sequence is TGTGCCAGCAGCCAACGACAGGGGTCGTACAATGAGCAGTTCTTC. Its protein product is CASSQRQGSYNEQFF.

This chain uses TRBV9 with TRBJ2-1, with D tentatively TRBD2 (6 bases). The CDR3 has 13 amino acids. Germline CDR1 is SGDLS and CDR2 is YYNGEE. V was clipped by 4 bases and J by 6 bases, with 11 bases between them. CDR3 sequence: CASSLRGTNEQFF. The DNA of the CDR3 is TGTGCCAGCAGCCTACGGGGGACCAATGAGCAGTTCTTC.

The chain has TRBV9 and TRBJ2-2; D is ambiguous. The CDR3 extends over 14 amino acids. The ends were cut back, 0 bases at V and 5 bases at J, with 8 bases in the middle. Per germline, CDR1 SGDLS and CDR2 YYNGEE. The CDR3 nucleotides are TGTGCCAGCAGCGTAGTTTTCGGGACCGGGGAGCTGTTTTTT. Residues: CASSVVFGTGELFF.

The rearrangement joins TRBV3-1 (or the pseudogene TRBV3-2) to TRBJ1-1, with unresolved D. The CDR3 length is 13 residues. Germline V gene sequence: CDR1 LGHDT, CDR2 YNNKEL (reference sequence). Trimming cost V 5 bases and J 4 bases, with 11 bases left between them. The CDR3 sequence: CASSFLGGTEAFF. The CDR3 nucleotides are TGTGCCAGCAGCTTCCTTGGAGGCACTGAAGCTTTCTTT.

V gene TRBV5-1 combines with J gene TRBJ2-3; 9 bases align to TRBD2. CDR1 is SGHRS and CDR2 is YFSETQ in the germline V gene. The CDR3 loop spans 19 amino acids. V lost 0 bases, J lost 1 base, and 12 bases stayed unmatched. This chain's CDR3 is CASSLARRREGQGTDTQYF. The CDR3 DNA is TGCGCCAGCAGCTTGGCCAGGAGGCGGGAGGGCCAGGGCACAGATACGCAGTATTTT.

J is TRBJ1-5 and V is TRBV4-2; perhaps TRBD1 as D (5 bases). CDR3 length equals 15 residues. Germline CDR1 reads LGHNA; CDR2 reads YNFKEQ. Trimming pared 0 bases from V and 7 bases from J, leaving 13 bases between. The CDR3 is CASSQDPRADQPQHF. DNA of the CDR3: TGTGCCAGCAGCCAAGATCCCAGGGCGGACCAGCCCCAGCATTTT.

The rearrangement uses TRBV9 and TRBJ2-3, with TRBD2 matching 12 bases. CDR3 length equals 16 residues. J was trimmed by 3 bases and V by 5 bases; bases with no gene match: 7. Germline CDR1 reads SGDLS; CDR2 reads YYNGEE. CDR3 loop: CASRSSTSGRTDTQYF. DNA of the CDR3: TGTGCCAGCAGATCATCGACTAGCGGGAGAACAGATACGCAGTATTTT.

The chain recombines TRBV4-1 with TRBJ2-1, with unresolved D. The CDR3 has 13 amino acids. V was trimmed by 0 bases and J by 3 bases, leaving 3 bases between them. CDR1 is MGHRA and CDR2 is YSYEKL in the germline V gene. This chain's CDR3 is CASSQEYYNEQFF. CDR3 in DNA: TGCGCCAGCAGCCAAGAATACTACAATGAGCAGTTCTTC.

The chain recombines TRBV29-1 with TRBJ1-2; TRBD1 is a possible D gene (5 bases). V dropped 5 bases and J dropped 0 bases, with 10 bases sitting between them. Germline assignment: CDR1 SQVTM and CDR2 ANQGSEA. The CDR3 loop spans 13 amino acids. The CDR3: CSVTPGTNYGYTF. The CDR3 coding sequence is TGCAGCGTTACTCCAGGGACTAACTATGGCTACACCTTC.

This clone was recorded only once. This chain joins TRBV5-1 and TRBJ2-3, with a possible D match to TRBD1 (5 bases). Germline V gene sequence: CDR1 SGHRS, CDR2 YFSETQ. The CDR3 is 13 residues long. V was cut by 0 bases and J by 5 bases, with 7 bases left in between. The chain's CDR3 is CASSLVGEDTQYF. As DNA, the CDR3 is TGCGCCAGCAGCTTGGTAGGGGAAGATACGCAGTATTTT.

To note about this clone: The junction differs from germline at one of its ends, possibly a read error. This sample also contains other DNA sequences that code for the same CDR3. This sequence joins TRBV2 and TRBJ1-5; D unclear. Germline values: CDR1 SNHLY, CDR2 FYNNEI. CDR3 length: 14 amino acids. The CDR3 DNA is TGCGCCAGCAGTGAAGGTAGAAGCAATCAGCCCCAGCATTTT. Translation: CASSEGRSNQPQHF.

V usage is TRBV5-4 and J usage is TRBJ1-2, with 7 bases identical to TRBD1. The trim removed 1 base at V and 2 bases at J, leaving 5 bases unmatched. The CDR3 length is 15 residues. The germline V gene has CDR1 SGHNT and CDR2 YYREEE (reference sequence). Written as DNA, the CDR3 is TGTGCCAGCAGCTTGAGGAGGGGGCAGAACTATGGCTACACCTTC. Translated, it gives CASSLRRGQNYGYTF.